The 11 T cell receptor beta chains given below trace back to one sample, sequenced in a study of CD4+ T cells in melanoma. Sequencing was performed with immunoSEQ multiplex PCR; in TCRdb, only in-frame clones are kept and a portion is missing. Here the sample spans 110,000 to 150,000 clones, approximately 91% being singletons. All receptors derive from a human donor with melanoma.

The chain combines TRBV7-3 with TRBJ2-6; no definite D call. The CDR3 loop spans 15 amino acids. V lost 2 bases and J 0 bases, leaving 5 bases between the germline ends. Germline CDR1 SGHTA, CDR2 FQGTGA. This CDR3 reads CASSLQNSGANVLTF. The CDR3 DNA reads TGTGCCAGCAGCTTACAGAACTCTGGGGCCAACGTCCTGACTTTC. Variable domain in full (rest from reference TRBV7-3 and TRBJ2-6): GAGVSQTPSNKVTEKGKYVELRCDPISGHTALYWYRQSLGQGPEFLIYFQGTGAADDSGLPNDRFFAVRPEGSVSTLKIQRTERGDSAVYLCASSLQNSGANVLTFGAGSRLTVL.

Worth noting for this clone: The same CDR3 arises from other DNA sequences in this sample as well. The chain couples TRBV7-2 to TRBJ2-3, with D uncertain. The CDR3 has 14 amino acids. Looked up from germline, CDR1 is SGHTA and CDR2 is FQGNSA. The ends were cut back, 1 base at V and 1 base at J, with 6 bases in the middle. CDR3 protein: CASSLGSGTDTQYF. The CDR3 coding sequence is TGTGCCAGCAGCTTAGGATCGGGCACAGATACGCAGTATTTT.

The chain couples TRBV29-1 to TRBJ2-1; 9 bases match TRBD2. V was clipped by 5 bases and J by 8 bases; unmatched bases: 7. Germline V gene sequence: CDR1 SQVTM, CDR2 ANQGSEA. This CDR3 has 13 residues. As DNA, the CDR3 is TGCAGCGTTCGGCGGGGGGGCAGGTATGAGCAGTTCTTC. Protein: CSVRRGGRYEQFF.

This clone was counted only a few times. The gene calls are TRBV7-2 and TRBJ2-5, with TRBD2 as a possible D gene (7 bases). The germline V and J ends were trimmed by 6 bases and 9 bases, with 20 bases remaining between them. The CDR3 is made up of 14 amino acids. Germline V lookup: CDR1 SGHTA, CDR2 FQGNSA. CDR3 nucleotides: TGTGCCAGCAGTCTCCCAGCCGGAGGGGGGGCCCAGTACTTC. It codes for CASSLPAGGGAQYF. Complete variable domain (other parts from reference TRBV7-2 and TRBJ2-5): GAGVSQSPSNKVTEKGKDVELRCDPISGHTALYWYRQSLGQGLEFLIYFQGNSAPDKSGLPSDRFSAERTGGSVSTLTIQRTQQEDSAVYLCASSLPAGGGAQYFGPGTRLLVL.

The chain joins TRBV7-9 to TRBJ2-5, with a weak D call TRBD2 (5 bases). V shed 7 bases and J shed 5 bases, with 20 bases lying between them. The CDR3 has 15 residues. From germline, CDR1 is SEHNR and CDR2 FQNEAQ (reference sequence). The chain's CDR3 is CASILSAGLGETQYF. The CDR3 region has the DNA TGTGCCAGCATCCTGTCGGCGGGTCTCGGCGAGACCCAGTACTTC. Combining the CDR3 with reference TRBV7-9 and TRBJ2-5 gives the whole variable domain DTGVSQNPRHKITKRGQNVTFRCDPISEHNRLYWYRQTLGQGPEFLTYFQNEAQLEKSRLLSDRFSAERPKGSFSTLEIQRTEQGDSAMYLCASILSAGLGETQYFGPGTRLLVL.

The chain carries TRBV15 and TRBJ2-1; 8 nucleotides line up with TRBD2. V lost 0 bases to trimming and J lost 8 bases; unmatched junction nucleotides: 6. Per germline, CDR1 LNHNV and CDR2 YYDKDF (reference sequence). The CDR3 length is 15 residues. The CDR3 region is CATSRDRGGGDEQFF. CDR3 DNA: TGTGCCACCAGCAGAGATCGGGGGGGCGGGGATGAGCAGTTCTTC.

The rearrangement uses TRBV11-3 and TRBJ2-1; a possible D gene is TRBD1 (6 bases). V was trimmed by 7 bases and J by 9 bases, leaving 25 bases between them. Germline V lookup: CDR1 SGHNT, CDR2 YENEEA. This CDR3 has 16 residues. The CDR3: CASTSTGLTLLIEQFF. Written as DNA, the CDR3 is TGTGCCAGCACCTCTACAGGGCTCACCCTGCTGATTGAGCAGTTCTTC.

This clone has a handful of counts. This chain connects TRBV7-2 to TRBJ2-6; D gene ambiguous. This CDR3 comprises 14 residues. V was cut by 5 bases and J by 4 bases, with 9 bases left in between. CDR1 SGHTA and CDR2 FQGNSA come from the germline V gene. The CDR3 here is CASSPDRGANVLTF. The CDR3, as DNA: TGTGCCAGCAGCCCAGATCGGGGGGCCAACGTCCTGACTTTC. Full variable domain (missing parts from reference TRBV7-2 and TRBJ2-6): GAGVSQSPSNKVTEKGKDVELRCDPISGHTALYWYRQSLGQGLEFLIYFQGNSAPDKSGLPSDRFSAERTGGSVSTLTIQRTQQEDSAVYLCASSPDRGANVLTFGAGSRLTVL.

The chain employs TRBV10-3 and TRBJ1-6; 9 bases are a match to TRBD1. Germline assignment: CDR1 ENHRY and CDR2 SYGVKD. V lost 7 bases to trimming and J lost 8 bases; unmatched junction nucleotides: 9. The CDR3 spans 15 residues. This CDR3 is CAIKRTGDSYSPLHF. In nucleotides, the CDR3 is TGTGCCATCAAGAGGACAGGGGACAGTTATTCACCCCTCCACTTT.

The V and J genes are TRBV29-1 and TRBJ1-5, with 7 bases that match TRBD1. The CDR3 has 13 residues. J was trimmed by 5 bases and V by 4 bases; bases with no gene match: 5. The V gene's germline CDR1 is SQVTM and CDR2 ANQGSEA. CDR3 sequence: CSVGTGDHQPQHF. DNA for the CDR3: TGCAGCGTTGGCACAGGGGACCATCAGCCCCAGCATTTT.

The chain recombines TRBV7-2 with TRBJ2-7; the match to TRBD1 covers 8 bases. The CDR3 consists of 15 residues. Germline V gene data show CDR1 as SGHTA and CDR2 as FQGNSA. V gave up 5 bases and J gave up 6 bases; unmatched junction bases: 12. The CDR3: CASSTRTGLISEQYF. For the CDR3, the DNA is TGTGCCAGCAGCACCCGGACAGGGTTAATCAGCGAGCAGTACTTC.